This TCR beta chain is from a study of T cell responses to AZD1222 COVID-19 vaccine. Study-wide results and limits: There were repertoire samples only from the period after the peak T cell response. Epitopes outside B.1.351 and B.1.1.7 mutated regions reportedly drew nearly half of spike TCRs. Clonal diversity was possibly underestimated; the donors were predominantly white British and more often female. Two doses of AZD1222 preceded a rise in Spike-specific TCR breadth and depth.

Profiled with immunoSEQ multiplex PCR; TCRdb holds only in-frame clones, not every one. The table has 110,000 to 150,000 clones, 70% to 90% seen once. The CDR3 is 15 amino acids. The germline CDR1 and CDR2 sequences are SGHDT and YYEEEE. V was clipped by 0 bases and J by 1 base, with 8 bases between them. This clone was counted once. The antigen remains undetermined. The chain uses TRBV5-6 and TRBJ1-5; D may be TRBD1 (6 bases). The material was peripheral blood, obtained 28 days after the second AZD1222 dose. This TCR was recovered from an adult who received the AZD1222 COVID-19 vaccine. The CDR3 region is CASSLGQVSNQPQHF. The CDR3 region has the DNA TGTGCCAGCAGCTTGGGACAGGTCAGCAATCAGCCCCAGCATTTT. The full variable domain, its missing parts supplied by reference TRBV5-6 and TRBJ1-5, is DAGVTQSPTHLIKTRGQQVTLRCSPKSGHDTVSWYQQALGQGPQFIFQYYEEEERQRGNFPDRFSGHQFPNYSSELNVNALLLGDSALYLCASSLGQVSNQPQHFGDGTRLSIL.